These 14 T cell receptor beta chains share one sample of origin, sequenced in a study of beta chain features in type 1 diabetes. The authors reverse transcribed all of the isolated RNA, so sequencing captured expressed TCRB transcripts. Only in-frame clones appear in the TCRdb table, and some are missing; sequencing was by immunoSEQ multiplex PCR. The data show 330,000 or so clones, around a fifth seen once. The sample was naive CD4+ T cells from blood. Source of these receptors: a woman aged 18-30 years in good health.

V usage is TRBV5-6 and J usage is TRBJ1-2, with 7 bases identical to TRBD1. This CDR3 has 13 amino acids. V shed 4 bases, J shed 12 bases, and the junction held 12 bases outside the gene matches. Germline V gene lookup returns CDR1 SGHDT and CDR2 YYEEEE. CDR3 region: CASSQRDRPDHTF. CDR3 DNA sequence: TGTGCCAGCAGCCAAAGGGACAGACCTGATCACACCTTC.

Remarks on this clone: This sample includes further DNA sequences coding for the same CDR3. This chain uses TRBV18 with TRBJ1-5; 8 positions agree with TRBD1. Trimming at V came to 1 base and at J to 4 bases, leaving 0 bases not matched to a gene. CDR1 and CDR2 from the germline V gene are KGHSH and LQKENI. The CDR3 consists of 14 residues. The CDR3 reads CASSPRTGNQPQHF. The CDR3 nucleotides are TGTGCCAGCTCACCACGGACAGGGAATCAGCCCCAGCATTTT.

A remark on this clone: The sample contains more than one DNA sequence encoding this CDR3. V usage is TRBV18 and J usage is TRBJ2-1, with 12 bases matching TRBD1. This CDR3 is built from 15 residues. J gave up 10 bases and V 3 bases, and 7 bases lay outside the gene matches. CDR1 is KGHSH and CDR2 is LQKENI in the germline V gene. In DNA, the CDR3 is TGTGCCAGCTCACCCCCGGGACAGGGGGCTTGGGAGCAGTTCTTC. It yields the protein CASSPPGQGAWEQFF.

V gene TRBV18 combines with J gene TRBJ2-5, with 9 bases aligning to TRBD1. This CDR3 contains 15 residues. CDR1 and CDR2 (germline): KGHSH, LQKENI. The junction had 6 bases not matched to a gene; V was cut back by 3 bases and J by 4 bases. Here the CDR3 DNA reads TGTGCCAGCTCACCTGGGACAGGGAACGTAGAGACCCAGTACTTC. As protein: CASSPGTGNVETQYF.

This chain joins TRBV4-1 and TRBJ2-1; TRBD1 matches 9 bases. The CDR3 is made up of 16 amino acids. The germline gives CDR1 MGHRA, CDR2 YSYEKL. V lost 3 bases and J lost 1; bases outside the gene matches: 4. CDR3 loop: CASSHGQGRSYNEQFF. In DNA, the CDR3 is TGCGCCAGCAGCCATGGACAGGGGCGATCCTACAATGAGCAGTTCTTC.

J is TRBJ1-1 and V is TRBV9; TRBD1 matches 7 bases. J lost 4 bases, V lost 4 bases, and 4 bases had no gene match. Germline lookup yields CDR1 SGDLS and CDR2 YYNGEE. CDR3 length: 13 amino acids. The CDR3 loop is CASSPDRATEAFF. The CDR3, as DNA: TGTGCCAGCAGCCCCGACAGGGCCACTGAAGCTTTCTTT.

This clone has just a few counts. V and J are TRBV5-4 and TRBJ1-1, with D perhaps TRBD1 (5 bases). V was clipped by 3 bases and J by 1 base, with 10 bases between them. The germline gives CDR1 SGHNT, CDR2 YYREEE (reference sequence). CDR3 size: 14 residues. CDR3 protein: CASSSETANTEAFF. In nucleotides, the CDR3 is TGTGCCAGCAGCTCGGAGACAGCGAACACTGAAGCTTTCTTT.

In this sample, this clone turned up a few times. This rearrangement joins TRBV28 to TRBJ2-2; perhaps TRBD2 as D (6 bases). The CDR3 covers 15 residues. Germline loops: CDR1 MDHEN, CDR2 SYDVKM. V gave up 2 bases and J gave up 3 bases, with 10 bases separating them. The CDR3 DNA reads TGTGCCAGCAGTTTACGATCGGGGGACACCGGGGAGCTGTTTTTT. It yields the protein CASSLRSGDTGELFF.

Details on this clone: Germline is not matched at one junction end, which may reflect a read error. This chain connects TRBV5-1 to TRBJ2-7; 10 nucleotides match TRBD2. Germline CDR1 is SGHRS and CDR2 is YFSETQ. The CDR3 covers 14 residues. The CDR3 coding sequence is TGCGCCAGCAGCTTGAACCTAGCGGGAGTCCCACGGTGCTTC. This codes for CASSLNLAGVPRCF.

The gene calls are TRBV20-1 and TRBJ1-2; D ambiguous. CDR1 is DFQATT and CDR2 is SNEGSKA in the germline V gene (reference sequence). Trimming cost V 5 bases and J 7 bases, with 11 bases left between them. This CDR3 has 11 amino acids. CDR3 DNA: TGCAGTGCTCGAGGGAGGAGTGGCTACACCTTC. Residues: CSARGRSGYTF.

The chain joins TRBV18 to TRBJ2-7, with a weak D call TRBD1 (6 bases). The CDR3 spans 14 residues. V was clipped by 3 bases and J by 5 bases, with 14 bases between them. Per germline, CDR1 KGHSH and CDR2 LQKENI. This CDR3 reads CASSPAQGRHEQYF. The DNA for the CDR3 is TGTGCCAGCTCACCGGCGCAGGGGCGGCACGAGCAGTACTTC.

This chain connects TRBV7-2 to TRBJ2-2, with D possibly being TRBD1 (5 bases). Looked up from germline, CDR1 is SGHTA and CDR2 is FQGNSA. The length of the CDR3 is 13 residues. V was pared by 2 bases and J by 4 bases, with 5 bases between. CDR3: CASSLRGTGELFF. The CDR3 bases are TGTGCCAGCAGCTTAAGGGGCACCGGGGAGCTGTTTTTT.

This clone was observed a handful of times. The chain has TRBV5-4 and TRBJ1-5; tentative D call: TRBD1 (5 bases). V was cut by 0 bases and J by 4 bases, with 11 bases left in between. Germline lookup yields CDR1 SGHNT and CDR2 YYREEE (reference sequence). The CDR3 spans 15 residues. DNA for the CDR3: TGTGCCAGCAGCTTGGATGGACACGGGAATCAGCCCCAGCATTTT. Protein sequence: CASSLDGHGNQPQHF.

The CDR3 here is CASSVAGTNYGYTF. CDR3 bases: TGTGCCAGCAGCGTAGCGGGGACTAACTATGGCTACACCTTC. The V and J genes are TRBV9 and TRBJ1-2; D not certain. The CDR3 contains 14 residues. Trimming left V 0 bases short and J 0 bases short, with 6 bases between. The germline gives CDR1 SGDLS, CDR2 YYNGEE.